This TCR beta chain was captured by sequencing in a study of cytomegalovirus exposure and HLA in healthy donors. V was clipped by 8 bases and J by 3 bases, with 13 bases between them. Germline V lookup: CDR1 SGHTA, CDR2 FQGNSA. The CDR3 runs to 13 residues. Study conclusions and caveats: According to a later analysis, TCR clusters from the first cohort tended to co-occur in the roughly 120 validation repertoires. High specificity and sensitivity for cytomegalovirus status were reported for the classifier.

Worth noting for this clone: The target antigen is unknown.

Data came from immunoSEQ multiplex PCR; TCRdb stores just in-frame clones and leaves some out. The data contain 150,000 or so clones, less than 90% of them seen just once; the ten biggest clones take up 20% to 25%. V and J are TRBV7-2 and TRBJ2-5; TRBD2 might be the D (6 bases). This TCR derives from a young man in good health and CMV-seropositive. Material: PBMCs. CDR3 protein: CASGTWSEETQYF. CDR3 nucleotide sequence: TGTGCCAGCGGGACTTGGAGCGAAGAGACCCAGTACTTC.